The sequence of this T cell receptor beta chain was determined in a study of shared clonotypes between healthy human individuals. In the naive CD8 group, cells lacked CD45RO and were positively selected for CCR7, so terminally differentiated effector memory CD45RA+ cells were left out. TCRdb's copy holds only in-frame clones and misses some; the assay was immunoSEQ multiplex PCR. The table includes 1.5 million to 2.5 million clones, about 94% detected once. Findings and limits, study-wide: Generation of non-shared clonotypes was less probable than generation of clonotypes shared by all four donors.

Germline V gives CDR1 LGHNA, CDR2 YSLEER. CDR3 length equals 13 residues. Notes on this clone: The target antigen is unknown. One end of the junction varies from germline; a read error may be responsible.

The specimen was naive CD8+ T cells sorted from blood. This receptor was identified in a man between 18 and 29 years old in good health. This rearrangement joins TRBV4-3 to TRBJ1-5; D may be TRBD1 (5 bases). The CDR3 loop is CASSTGRGQLQHF. The CDR3 bases are TGCGCCAGCAGCACGGGACGGGGTCAGCTCCAGCATTTT.